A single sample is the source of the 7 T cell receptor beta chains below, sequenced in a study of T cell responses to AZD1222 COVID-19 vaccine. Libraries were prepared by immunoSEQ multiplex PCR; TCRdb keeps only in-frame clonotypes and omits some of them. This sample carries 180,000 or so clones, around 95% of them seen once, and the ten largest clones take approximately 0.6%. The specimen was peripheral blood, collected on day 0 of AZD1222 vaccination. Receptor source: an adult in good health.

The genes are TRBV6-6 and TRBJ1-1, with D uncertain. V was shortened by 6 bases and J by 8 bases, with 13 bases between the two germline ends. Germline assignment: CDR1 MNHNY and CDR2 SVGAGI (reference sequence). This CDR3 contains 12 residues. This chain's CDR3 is CASSPREDEAFF. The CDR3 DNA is TGTGCCAGCAGCCCTCGGGAGGACGAAGCTTTCTTT.

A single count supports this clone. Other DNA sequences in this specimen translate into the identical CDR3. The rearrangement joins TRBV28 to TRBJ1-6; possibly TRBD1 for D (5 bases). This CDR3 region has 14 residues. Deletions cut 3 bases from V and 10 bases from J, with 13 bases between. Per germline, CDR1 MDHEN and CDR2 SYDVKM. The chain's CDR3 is CASSFRQGDSPLHF. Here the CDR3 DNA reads TGTGCCAGCAGTTTCCGGCAGGGTGACTCACCCCTCCACTTT.

CDR3 amino acids: CASSDSAGGINEQFF. The CDR3 DNA follows: TGTGCCAGCAGTGACTCAGCGGGGGGCATCAATGAGCAGTTCTTC. The gene calls are TRBV6-4 and TRBJ2-1; 9 bases agree with TRBD2. J gave up 6 bases and V 0 bases, and 3 bases lay outside the gene matches. Germline V lookup: CDR1 MRHNA, CDR2 SNTAGT. CDR3 length: 15 residues.

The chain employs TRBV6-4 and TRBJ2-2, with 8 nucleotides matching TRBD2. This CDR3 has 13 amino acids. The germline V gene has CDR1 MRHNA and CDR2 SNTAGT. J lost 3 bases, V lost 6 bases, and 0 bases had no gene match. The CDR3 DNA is TGTGCCAGCAGCGGGAGGGACACCGGGGAGCTGTTTTTT. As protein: CASSGRDTGELFF.

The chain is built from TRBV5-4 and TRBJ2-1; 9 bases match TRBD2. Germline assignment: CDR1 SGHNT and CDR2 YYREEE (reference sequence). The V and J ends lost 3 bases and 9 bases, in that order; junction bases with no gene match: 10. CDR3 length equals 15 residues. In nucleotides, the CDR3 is TGTGCCAGCAGCTCTGCTAGCGGGACCCTAGGTGAGCAGTTCTTC. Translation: CASSSASGTLGEQFF.

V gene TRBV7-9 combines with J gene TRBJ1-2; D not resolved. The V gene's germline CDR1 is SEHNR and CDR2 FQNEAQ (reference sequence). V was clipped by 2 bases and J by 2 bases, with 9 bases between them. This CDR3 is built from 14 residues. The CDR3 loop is CASSLRSGNYGYTF. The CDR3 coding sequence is TGTGCCAGCAGCTTAAGATCGGGGAACTATGGCTACACCTTC.

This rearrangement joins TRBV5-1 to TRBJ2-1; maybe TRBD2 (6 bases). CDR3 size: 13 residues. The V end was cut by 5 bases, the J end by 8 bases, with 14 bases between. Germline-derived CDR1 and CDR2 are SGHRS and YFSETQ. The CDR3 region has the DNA TGCGCCAGCAGGCTCGCGGGGACGGATGAGCAGTTCTTC. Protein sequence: CASRLAGTDEQFF.